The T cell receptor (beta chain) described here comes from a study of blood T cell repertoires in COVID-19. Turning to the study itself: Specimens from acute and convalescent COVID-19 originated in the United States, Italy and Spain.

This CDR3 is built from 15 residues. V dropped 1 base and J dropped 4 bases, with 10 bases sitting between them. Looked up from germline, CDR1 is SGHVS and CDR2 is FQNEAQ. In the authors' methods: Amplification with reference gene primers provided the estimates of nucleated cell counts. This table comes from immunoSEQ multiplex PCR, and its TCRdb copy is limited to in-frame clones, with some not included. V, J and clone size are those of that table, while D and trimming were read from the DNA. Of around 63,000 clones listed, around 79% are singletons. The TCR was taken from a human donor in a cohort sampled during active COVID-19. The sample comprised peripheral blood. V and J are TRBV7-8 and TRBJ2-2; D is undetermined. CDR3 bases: TGTGCCAGCAGCTTAGGCCACAGATCCACCGGGGAGCTGTTTTTT. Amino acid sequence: CASSLGHRSTGELFF.